This T cell receptor (beta chain) was captured by sequencing in a study of Ad26.COV2.S vaccination and SARS-CoV-2 variants. Sequencing was performed with immunoSEQ multiplex PCR; in TCRdb, only in-frame clones are kept and a portion is missing. The table shows 400,000 to 450,000 clones, with approximately 90% occurring only once. The treatment denotes: some 19 received Ad26.COV2.S at low or high dose, single or two shots; a few received placebo; per-sample allocation not given. Sampling was done on day 63 after the first vaccine or placebo injection. An adult aged 18-55 years in Boston served as the donor. Germline CDR1 is WSHSY and CDR2 is SAAADI. V shed 2 bases and J 8 bases; nucleotides not matched to a gene: 6. There are 15 residues in the CDR3.

The receptor was derived from a person aged 18 to 59 who received the Ad26.COV2.S COVID-19 vaccine or a placebo. The starting material was peripheral blood, obtained in a trial of Ad26.COV2.S vaccine versus placebo. This sequence joins TRBV10-2 and TRBJ2-1; 10 bases match TRBD2. CDR3: CASSEVSGRSDEQFF. In DNA, the CDR3 is TGCGCCAGCAGTGAGGTTAGCGGGAGGAGTGATGAGCAGTTCTTC.